The source of this T cell receptor (beta chain) is a study of blood T cell repertoires in COVID-19. For the study at large: Sites in the United States, Italy and Spain provided acute and convalescent COVID-19 samples.

The authors' processing: Estimation of nucleated cell counts relied on the amplification of reference gene primers. Data came from immunoSEQ multiplex PCR; TCRdb stores just in-frame clones and leaves some out. That table is the source of V, J and clone size, and D and trimming were worked out from the DNA. The sample carries under 150,000 clones, 76% recorded once. This CDR3 contains 16 residues. V shed 5 bases, J shed 0 bases, and the junction held 9 bases outside the gene matches. From germline, CDR1 is LNHNV and CDR2 YYDKDF (reference sequence). This receptor was obtained from a man between 60 and 75 years old with acute or convalescent COVID-19. Specimen: peripheral blood. The chain joins TRBV15 to TRBJ2-7; 8 nucleotides match TRBD2. The CDR3 spells CATSRTRTSGSYEQYF. The DNA of the CDR3 is TGTGCCACCAGCCGAACCCGTACTAGCGGCTCCTACGAGCAGTACTTC.